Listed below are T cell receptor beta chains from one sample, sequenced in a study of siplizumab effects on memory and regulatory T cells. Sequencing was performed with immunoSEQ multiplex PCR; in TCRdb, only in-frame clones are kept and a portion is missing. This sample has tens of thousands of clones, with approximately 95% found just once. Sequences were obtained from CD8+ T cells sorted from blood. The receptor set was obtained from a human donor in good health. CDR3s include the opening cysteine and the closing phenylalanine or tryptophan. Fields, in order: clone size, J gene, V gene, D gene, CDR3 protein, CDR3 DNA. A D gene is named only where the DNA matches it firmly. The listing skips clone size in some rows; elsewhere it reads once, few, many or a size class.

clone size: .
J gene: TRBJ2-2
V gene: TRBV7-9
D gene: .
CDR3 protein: CASSLVSGTGELFF
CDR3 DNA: TGTGCCAGCAGCTTAGTCTCAGGGACCGGGGAGCTGTTTTTT

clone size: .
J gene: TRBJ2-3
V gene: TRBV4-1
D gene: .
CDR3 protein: CASSQEEGDTQYF
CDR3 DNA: TGCGCCAGCAGCCAAGAAGAGGGGGATACGCAGTATTTT

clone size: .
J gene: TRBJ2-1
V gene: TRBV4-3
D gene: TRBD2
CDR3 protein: CASSRIAPGLAGDEQFF
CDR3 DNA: TGCGCCAGCAGCCGCATAGCTCCGGGACTAGCGGGAGATGAGCAGTTCTTC

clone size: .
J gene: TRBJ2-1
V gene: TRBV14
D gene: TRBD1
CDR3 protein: CASSPGTGMGNEQFF
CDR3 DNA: TGTGCCAGCAGCCCCGGGACAGGGATGGGCAATGAGCAGTTCTTC

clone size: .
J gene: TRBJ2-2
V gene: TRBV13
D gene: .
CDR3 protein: CASSDREGPTGELFF
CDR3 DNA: TGTGCCAGCAGCGACCGAGAGGGACCCACCGGGGAGCTGTTTTTT

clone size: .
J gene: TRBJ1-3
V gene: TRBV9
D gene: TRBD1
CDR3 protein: CASSVEGTDNTIYF
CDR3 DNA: TGTGCCAGCAGCGTAGAAGGGACAGATAACACCATATATTTT

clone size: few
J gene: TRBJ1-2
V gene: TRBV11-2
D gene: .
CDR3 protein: CASSLSRYGYTF
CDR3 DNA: TGTGCCAGCAGCTTAAGTCGCTATGGCTACACCTTC

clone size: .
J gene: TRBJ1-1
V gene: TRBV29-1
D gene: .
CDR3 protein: CSVGDRPLNTEAFF
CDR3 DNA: TGCAGCGTTGGAGACAGGCCTTTGAACACTGAAGCTTTCTTT

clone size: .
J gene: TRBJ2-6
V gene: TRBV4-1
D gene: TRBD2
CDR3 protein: CASSSGGAGHDVLTF
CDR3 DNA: TGCGCCAGCAGCAGCGGGGGGGCTGGGCATGACGTCCTGACTTTC

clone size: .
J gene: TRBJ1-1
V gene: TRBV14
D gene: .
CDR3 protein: CASGITRNTEAFF
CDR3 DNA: TGTGCCAGCGGAATTACACGGAACACTGAAGCTTTCTTT

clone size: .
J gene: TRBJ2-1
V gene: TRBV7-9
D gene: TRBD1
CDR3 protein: CASSLTAGGYNEQFF
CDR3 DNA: TGTGCCAGCAGCTTGACGGCAGGGGGTTACAATGAGCAGTTCTTC

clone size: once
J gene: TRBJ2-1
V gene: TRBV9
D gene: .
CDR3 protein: CASSVAGVSYNEQFF
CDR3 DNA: TGTGCCAGCAGCGTAGCGGGAGTATCCTACAATGAGCAGTTCTTC

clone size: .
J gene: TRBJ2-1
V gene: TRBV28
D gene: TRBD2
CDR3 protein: CASTTPRSSGSNEQFF
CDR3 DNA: TGTGCCAGCACGACCCCGCGCAGCAGCGGGAGCAATGAGCAGTTCTTC

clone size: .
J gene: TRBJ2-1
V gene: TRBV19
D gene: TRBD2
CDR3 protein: CASSMTSGINEQFF
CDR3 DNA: TGTGCCAGTAGTATGACTAGCGGGATTAATGAGCAGTTCTTC

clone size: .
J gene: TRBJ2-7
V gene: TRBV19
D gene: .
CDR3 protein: CASSMGDGGYEQYF
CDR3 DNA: TGTGCCAGTAGTATGGGGGACGGAGGGTACGAGCAGTACTTC

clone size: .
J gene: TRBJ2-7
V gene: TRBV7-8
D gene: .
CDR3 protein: CASSLGTITYEQYF
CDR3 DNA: TGTGCCAGCAGCTTAGGGACGATCACCTACGAGCAGTACTTC

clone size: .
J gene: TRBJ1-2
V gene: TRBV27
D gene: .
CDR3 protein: CASSFGGPSGYTF
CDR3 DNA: TGTGCCAGCAGTTTTGGGGGACCCAGCGGCTACACCTTC

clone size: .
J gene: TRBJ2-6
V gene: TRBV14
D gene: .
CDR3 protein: CASSPSGANVLTF
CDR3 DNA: TGTGCCAGCAGCCCCTCGGGGGCCAACGTCCTGACTTTC

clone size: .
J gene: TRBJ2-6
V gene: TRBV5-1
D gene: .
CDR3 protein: CASSLVWADGANVLTF
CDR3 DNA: TGCGCCAGCAGCTTGGTATGGGCTGATGGGGCCAACGTCCTGACTTTC

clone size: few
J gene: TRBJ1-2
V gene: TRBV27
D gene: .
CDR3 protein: CASSFKGNYGYTF
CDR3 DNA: TGTGCCAGCAGTTTTAAGGGGAACTATGGCTACACCTTC

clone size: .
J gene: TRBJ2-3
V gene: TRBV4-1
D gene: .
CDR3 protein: CASKPGGLSTDTQYF
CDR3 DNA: TGCGCCAGCAAACCAGGCGGGTTAAGCACAGATACGCAGTATTTT

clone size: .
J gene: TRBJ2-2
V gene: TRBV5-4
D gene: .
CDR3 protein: CASSLPTQNTGELFF
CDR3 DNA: TGTGCCAGCAGCCTCCCGACACAGAACACCGGGGAGCTGTTTTTT

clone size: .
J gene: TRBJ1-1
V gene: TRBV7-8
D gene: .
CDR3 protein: CASSFATEAFF
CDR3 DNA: TGTGCCAGCAGCTTTGCCACTGAAGCTTTCTTT

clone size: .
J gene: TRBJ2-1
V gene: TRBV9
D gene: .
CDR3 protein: CASSGQGTYNEQFF
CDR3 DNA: TGTGCCAGCAGCGGGCAGGGCACTTACAATGAGCAGTTCTTC

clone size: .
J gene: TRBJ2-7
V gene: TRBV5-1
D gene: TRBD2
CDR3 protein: CASSWTSGNTYEQYF
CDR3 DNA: TGCGCCAGCAGCTGGACTAGCGGTAATACCTACGAGCAGTACTTC

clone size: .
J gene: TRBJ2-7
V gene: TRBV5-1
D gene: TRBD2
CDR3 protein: CASSLGLAGAYEQYF
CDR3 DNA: TGCGCCAGCAGCTTGGGCCTAGCGGGAGCCTACGAGCAGTACTTC

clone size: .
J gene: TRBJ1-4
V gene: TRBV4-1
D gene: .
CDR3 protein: CASSHERTRGEKLFF
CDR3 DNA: TGCGCCAGCAGCCATGAGCGGACGCGGGGTGAAAAACTGTTTTTT

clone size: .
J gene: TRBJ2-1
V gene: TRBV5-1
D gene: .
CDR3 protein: CASSIAYNEQFF
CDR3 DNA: TGCGCCAGCAGCATCGCTTACAATGAGCAGTTCTTC

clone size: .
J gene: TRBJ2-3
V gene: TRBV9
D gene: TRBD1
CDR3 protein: CASSEGQGAEYTDTQYF
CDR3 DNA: TGTGCCAGCAGCGAGGGACAGGGGGCCGAATACACAGATACGCAGTATTTT

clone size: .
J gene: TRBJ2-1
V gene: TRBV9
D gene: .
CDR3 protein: CASSGGIGSYNEQFF
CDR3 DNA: TGTGCCAGCAGCGGAGGTATCGGCTCCTACAATGAGCAGTTCTTC

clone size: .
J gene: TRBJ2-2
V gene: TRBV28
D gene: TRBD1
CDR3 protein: CASSLGQGATGELFF
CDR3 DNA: TGTGCCAGCAGTTTAGGGCAGGGGGCCACCGGGGAGCTGTTTTTT

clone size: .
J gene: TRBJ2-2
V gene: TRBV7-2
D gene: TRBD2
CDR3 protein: CASSLLAGATGELFF
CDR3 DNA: TGTGCCAGCAGCTTACTAGCGGGAGCTACCGGGGAGCTGTTTTTT

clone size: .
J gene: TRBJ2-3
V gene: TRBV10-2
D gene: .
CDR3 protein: CASRSGVGDTQYF
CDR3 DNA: TGCGCCAGCAGGTCAGGGGTGGGAGATACGCAGTATTTT

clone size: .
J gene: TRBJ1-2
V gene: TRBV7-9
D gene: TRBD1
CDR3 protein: CASSPSSTGGWGYTF
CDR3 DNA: TGTGCCAGCAGCCCGTCGTCGACAGGGGGCTGGGGCTACACCTTC

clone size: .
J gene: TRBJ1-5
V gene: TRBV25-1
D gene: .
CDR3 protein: CASMVGPGNQPQHF
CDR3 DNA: TGTGCCAGCATGGTGGGTCCCGGGAATCAGCCCCAGCATTTT

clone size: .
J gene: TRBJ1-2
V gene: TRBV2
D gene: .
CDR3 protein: CASPAVGYGYTF
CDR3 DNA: TGTGCCAGCCCTGCCGTTGGCTATGGCTACACCTTC

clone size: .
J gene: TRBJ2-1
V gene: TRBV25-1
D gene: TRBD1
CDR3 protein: CASSEPRQGYEQFF
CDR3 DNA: TGTGCCAGCAGTGAGCCTAGACAGGGTTATGAGCAGTTCTTC

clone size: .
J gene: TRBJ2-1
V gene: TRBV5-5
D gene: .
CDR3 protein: CASSPPVSNEQFF
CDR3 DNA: TGTGCCAGCAGCCCACCCGTGAGTAATGAGCAGTTCTTC

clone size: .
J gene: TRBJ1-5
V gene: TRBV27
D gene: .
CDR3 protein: CASSLMVNQPQHF
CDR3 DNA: TGTGCCAGCAGTTTAATGGTCAATCAGCCCCAGCATTTT

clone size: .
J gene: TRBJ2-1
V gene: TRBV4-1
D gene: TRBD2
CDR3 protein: CASSQEDPFAGAGNEQFF
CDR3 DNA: TGCGCCAGCAGCCAAGAGGACCCCTTCGCGGGAGCGGGGAATGAGCAGTTCTTC

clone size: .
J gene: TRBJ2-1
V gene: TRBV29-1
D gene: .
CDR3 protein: CSVEDLPTNNEQFF
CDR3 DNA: TGCAGCGTTGAAGATCTTCCAACGAACAATGAGCAGTTCTTC

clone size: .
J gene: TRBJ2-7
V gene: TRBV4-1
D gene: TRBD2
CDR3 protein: CASSQAPGLAAYEQYF
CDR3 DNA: TGCGCCAGCAGCCAAGCGCCGGGACTAGCTGCCTACGAGCAGTACTTC

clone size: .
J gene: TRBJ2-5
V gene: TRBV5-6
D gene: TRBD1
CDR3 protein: CASSGDRGGETQYF
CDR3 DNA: TGTGCCAGCAGCGGGGACAGGGGGGGAGAGACCCAGTACTTC

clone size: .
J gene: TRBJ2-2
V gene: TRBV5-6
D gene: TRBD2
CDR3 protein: CASSLGLAGGTGELFF
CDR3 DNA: TGTGCCAGCAGCTTGGGTCTAGCGGGAGGGACCGGGGAGCTGTTTTTT

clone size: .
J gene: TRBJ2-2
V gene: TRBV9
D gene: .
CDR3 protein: CASSVRNPGAKESTGELFF
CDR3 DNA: TGTGCCAGCAGCGTCCGTAACCCAGGGGCAAAGGAAAGCACCGGGGAGCTGTTTTTT

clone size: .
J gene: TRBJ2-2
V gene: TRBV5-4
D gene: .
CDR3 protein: CASSPQGNTGELFF
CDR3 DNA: TGTGCCAGCAGCCCACAGGGGAACACCGGGGAGCTGTTTTTT

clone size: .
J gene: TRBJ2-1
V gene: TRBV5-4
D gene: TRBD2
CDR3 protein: CASSFGAGGDEQFF
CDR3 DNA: TGTGCCAGCAGCTTCGGAGCGGGAGGCGATGAGCAGTTCTTC

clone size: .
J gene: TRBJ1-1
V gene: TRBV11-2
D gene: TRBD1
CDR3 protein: CASSPWTGGPRTEAFF
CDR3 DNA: TGTGCCAGCAGCCCCTGGACAGGGGGCCCCCGAACTGAAGCTTTCTTT

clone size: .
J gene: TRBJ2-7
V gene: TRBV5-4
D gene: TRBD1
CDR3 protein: CASSPGTASYEQYF
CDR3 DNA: TGTGCCAGCAGCCCCGGGACAGCATCCTACGAGCAGTACTTC

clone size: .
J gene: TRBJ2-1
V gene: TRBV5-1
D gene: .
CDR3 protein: CASSLQGSYNEQFF
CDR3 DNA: TGCGCCAGCAGCTTACAGGGTTCCTACAATGAGCAGTTCTTC

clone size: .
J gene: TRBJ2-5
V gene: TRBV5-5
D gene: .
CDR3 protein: CADRYQETQYF
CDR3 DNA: TGTGCCGACCGATACCAAGAGACCCAGTACTTC

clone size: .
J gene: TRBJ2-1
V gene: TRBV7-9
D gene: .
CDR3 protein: CASSLLEGPNEQFF
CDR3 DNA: TGTGCCAGCAGCTTACTTGAGGGTCCCAATGAGCAGTTCTTC

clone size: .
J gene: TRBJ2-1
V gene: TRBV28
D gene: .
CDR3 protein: CASAGDNNEQFF
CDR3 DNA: TGTGCCAGCGCGGGGGACAACAATGAGCAGTTCTTC

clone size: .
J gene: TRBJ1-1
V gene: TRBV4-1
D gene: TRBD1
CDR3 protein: CASSQQGAFVTEAFF
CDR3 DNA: TGCGCCAGCAGCCAACAGGGGGCCTTTGTCACTGAAGCTTTCTTT

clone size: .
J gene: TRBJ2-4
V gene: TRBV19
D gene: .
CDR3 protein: CASSIDRRSKNIQYF
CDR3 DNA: TGTGCCAGTAGTATAGATAGGAGATCCAAAAACATTCAGTACTTC